The rows below give T cell receptor beta chains drawn from one sample of a study of cytomegalovirus exposure and HLA in healthy donors. The repertoire was sequenced with immunoSEQ multiplex PCR; TCRdb's copy has only in-frame clones and lacks some. The repertoire holds over 110,000 clones, with about 80% as singletons. The material sequenced was PBMCs. These TCRs come from a male donor in good health and CMV-seropositive. The CDR3 runs from the conserved cysteine through the conserved F or W. D genes are given only for firm matches. Size is omitted from some rows. Given values are once, few, many or a class for expanded clones.

D gene	V gene	J gene	clone size	CDR3 protein	CDR3 DNA
TRBD1	TRBV9	TRBJ1-1	.	CASSPGQVGAEAFF	TGTGCCAGCAGCCCGGGACAGGTCGGGGCTGAAGCTTTCTTT
.	TRBV6-5	TRBJ2-7	.	CASSYGGGSYEQYF	TGTGCCAGCAGTTACGGTGGCGGCTCCTACGAGCAGTACTTC
.	TRBV9	TRBJ2-7	few	CASSVGDNSYEQYF	TGTGCCAGCAGCGTAGGCGACAATTCCTACGAGCAGTACTTC
.	TRBV10-1	TRBJ2-7	.	CASSESPLTQQYF	TGCGCCAGCAGTGAGTCCCCGTTGACACAGCAGTACTTC
.	TRBV27	TRBJ1-1	.	CASSLYSHLSEAFF	TGTGCCAGCAGTTTGTACAGCCATCTCTCTGAAGCTTTCTTT
TRBD1	TRBV5-1	TRBJ2-7	.	CASSSWTGGNEQYF	TGCGCCAGCAGCTCATGGACAGGGGGCAACGAGCAGTACTTC
TRBD2	TRBV5-6	TRBJ2-7	.	CASSRGLAGSYEQYF	TGTGCCAGCAGCCGAGGACTAGCGGGCTCCTACGAGCAGTACTTC
.	TRBV15	TRBJ1-2	.	CATSRGQGDGYTF	TGTGCCACCAGCAGAGGGCAGGGTGATGGCTACACCTTC
.	TRBV7-2	TRBJ1-3	.	CASSLGGPYSGNTIYF	TGTGCCAGCAGCTTGGGAGGACCATACTCTGGAAACACCATATATTTT
TRBD2	TRBV4-1	TRBJ2-7	.	CASSQSGDSLYEQYF	TGCGCCAGCAGCCAGAGCGGGGACTCACTCTACGAGCAGTACTTC
.	TRBV10-2	TRBJ1-3	.	CASAQGNTIYF	TGCGCCAGCGCCCAGGGGAACACCATATATTTT